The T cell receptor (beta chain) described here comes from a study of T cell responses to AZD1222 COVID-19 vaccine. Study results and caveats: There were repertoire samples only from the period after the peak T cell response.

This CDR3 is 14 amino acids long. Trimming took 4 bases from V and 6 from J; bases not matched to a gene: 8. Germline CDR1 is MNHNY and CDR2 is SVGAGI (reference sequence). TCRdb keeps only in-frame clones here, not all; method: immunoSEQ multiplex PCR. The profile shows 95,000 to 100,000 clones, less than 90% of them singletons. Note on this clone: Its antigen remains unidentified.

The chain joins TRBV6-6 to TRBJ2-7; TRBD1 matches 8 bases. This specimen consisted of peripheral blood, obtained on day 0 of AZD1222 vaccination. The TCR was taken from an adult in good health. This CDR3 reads CASSSGTGLGEQYF. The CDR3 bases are TGTGCCAGCAGTTCCGGGACAGGACTCGGCGAGCAGTACTTC.